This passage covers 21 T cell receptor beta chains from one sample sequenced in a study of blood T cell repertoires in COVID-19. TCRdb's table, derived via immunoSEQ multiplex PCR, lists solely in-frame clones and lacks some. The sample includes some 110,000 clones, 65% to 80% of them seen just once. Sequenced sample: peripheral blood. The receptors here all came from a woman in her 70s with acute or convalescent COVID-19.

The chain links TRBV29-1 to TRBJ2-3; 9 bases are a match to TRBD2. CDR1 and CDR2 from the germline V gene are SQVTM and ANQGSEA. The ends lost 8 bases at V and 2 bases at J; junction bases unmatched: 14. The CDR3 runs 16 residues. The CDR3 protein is CSHIPDSGGATDTQYF. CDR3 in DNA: TGCAGCCATATTCCCGATAGCGGGGGAGCCACAGATACGCAGTATTTT.

CDR3 bases: TGTGCCAGTAGTATATTGTCTGGCGGTGAGCAGTTCTTC. Its protein product is CASSILSGGEQFF. This chain joins TRBV19 and TRBJ2-1; D is undetermined. The V gene lost 2 bases and the J gene lost 9 bases, with 11 bases spanning the gap. The CDR3 loop spans 13 amino acids. CDR1 is LNHDA and CDR2 is SQIVND in the germline V gene (reference sequence).

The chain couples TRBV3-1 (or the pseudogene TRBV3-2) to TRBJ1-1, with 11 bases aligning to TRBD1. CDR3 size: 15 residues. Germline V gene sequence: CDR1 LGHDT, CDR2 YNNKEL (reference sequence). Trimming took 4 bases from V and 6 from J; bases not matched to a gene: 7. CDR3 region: CASSRSGQGESEAFF. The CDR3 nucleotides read TGTGCCAGCAGCCGTTCGGGACAGGGGGAATCTGAAGCTTTCTTT.

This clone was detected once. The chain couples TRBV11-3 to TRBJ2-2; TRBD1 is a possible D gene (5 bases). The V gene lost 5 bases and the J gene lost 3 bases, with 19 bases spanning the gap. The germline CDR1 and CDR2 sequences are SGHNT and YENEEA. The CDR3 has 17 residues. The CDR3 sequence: CASSKDGGASHTGELFF. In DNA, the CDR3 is TGTGCCAGCAGCAAAGATGGTGGGGCCTCCCACACCGGGGAGCTGTTTTTT.

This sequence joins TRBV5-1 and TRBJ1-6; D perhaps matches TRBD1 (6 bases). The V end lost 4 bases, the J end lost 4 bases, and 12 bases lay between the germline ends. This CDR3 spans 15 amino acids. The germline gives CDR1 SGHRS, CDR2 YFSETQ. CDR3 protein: CASSLDRDYNSPLHF. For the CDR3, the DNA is TGCGCCAGCAGCCTGGACAGAGATTATAATTCACCCCTCCACTTT.

The CDR3 reads CASSTRLAHRGRWETQYF. The CDR3 bases are TGTGCCAGCAGCACCCGTCTGGCCCACAGGGGGAGGTGGGAGACCCAGTACTTC. The chain carries TRBV21-1 and TRBJ2-5; TRBD1 is the table's D call, not checked against the DNA. TRBV21-1 has pseudogene status. The CDR3 covers 18 residues.

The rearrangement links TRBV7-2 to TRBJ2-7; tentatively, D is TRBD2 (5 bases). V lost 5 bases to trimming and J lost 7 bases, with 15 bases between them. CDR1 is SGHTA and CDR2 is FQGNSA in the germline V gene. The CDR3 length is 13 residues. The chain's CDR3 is CASSIGRGWEQYF. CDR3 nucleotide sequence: TGTGCCAGCAGCATTGGCCGGGGATGGGAGCAGTACTTC.

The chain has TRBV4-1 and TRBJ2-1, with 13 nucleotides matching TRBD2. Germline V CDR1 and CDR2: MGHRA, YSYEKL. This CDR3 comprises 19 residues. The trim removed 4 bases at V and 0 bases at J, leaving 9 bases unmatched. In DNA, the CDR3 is TGCGCCAGCAGCCGGTCGACTAGCGGGGGGTTGAGCTCCTACAATGAGCAGTTCTTC. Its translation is CASSRSTSGGLSSYNEQFF.

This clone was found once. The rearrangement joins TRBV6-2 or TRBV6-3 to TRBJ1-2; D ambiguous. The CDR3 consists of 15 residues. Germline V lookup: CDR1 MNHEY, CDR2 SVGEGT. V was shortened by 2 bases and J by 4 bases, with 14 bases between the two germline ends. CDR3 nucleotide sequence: TGTGCCAGCAGTTACGGCGGCTCGGTCCCCTATGGCTACACCTTC. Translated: CASSYGGSVPYGYTF.

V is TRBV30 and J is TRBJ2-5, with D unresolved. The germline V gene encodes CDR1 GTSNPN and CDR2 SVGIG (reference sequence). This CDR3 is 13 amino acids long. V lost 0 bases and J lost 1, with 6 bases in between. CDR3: CAWSVQTQETQYF. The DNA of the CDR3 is TGTGCCTGGAGTGTACAGACCCAAGAGACCCAGTACTTC.

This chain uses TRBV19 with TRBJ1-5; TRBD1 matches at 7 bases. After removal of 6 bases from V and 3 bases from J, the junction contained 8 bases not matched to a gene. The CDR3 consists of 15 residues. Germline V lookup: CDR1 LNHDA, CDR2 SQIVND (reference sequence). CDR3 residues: CASRPDRAYNQPQHF. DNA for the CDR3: TGTGCCAGTAGGCCCGACAGGGCTTACAATCAGCCCCAGCATTTT.

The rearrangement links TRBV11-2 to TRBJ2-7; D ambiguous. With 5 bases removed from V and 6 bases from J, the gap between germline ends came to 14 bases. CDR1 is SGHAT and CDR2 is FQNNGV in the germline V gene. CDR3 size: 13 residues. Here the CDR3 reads CASSLGPNLEQYF. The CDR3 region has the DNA TGTGCCAGCAGCCTTGGGCCTAACCTCGAGCAGTACTTC.

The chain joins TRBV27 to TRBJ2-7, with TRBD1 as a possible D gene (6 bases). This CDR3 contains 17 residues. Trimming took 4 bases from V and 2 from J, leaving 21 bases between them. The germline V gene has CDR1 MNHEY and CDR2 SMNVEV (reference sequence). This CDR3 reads CASSSLDRLGLTYEQYF. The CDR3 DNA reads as TGTGCCAGCAGTTCACTTGACAGGTTGGGGCTCACCTACGAGCAGTACTTC.

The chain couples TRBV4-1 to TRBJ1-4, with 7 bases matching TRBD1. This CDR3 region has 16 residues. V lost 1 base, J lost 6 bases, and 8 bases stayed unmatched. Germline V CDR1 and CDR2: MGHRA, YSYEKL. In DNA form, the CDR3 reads TGCGCCAGCAGCCAAGTCCCGGGACAGAGCTATGAAAAACTGTTTTTT. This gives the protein CASSQVPGQSYEKLFF.

The CDR3 DNA is TGTGCCAGCAGTTATGGGGGGACTAATGCAGATACGCAGTATTTT. It codes for CASSYGGTNADTQYF. The chain employs TRBV7-9 and TRBJ2-3; TRBD2 agrees at 7 bases. The V gene end was trimmed by 6 bases and the J gene end by 4 bases; junction bases not matched to a gene: 10. The germline gives CDR1 SEHNR, CDR2 FQNEAQ (reference sequence). The CDR3 length is 15 residues.

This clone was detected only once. CDR3 bases: TGTGCCAGCTCATTCTCAGGGGAAAACACCGGGGAGCTGTTTTTT. This encodes CASSFSGENTGELFF. The chain couples TRBV18 to TRBJ2-2, with D perhaps TRBD1 (6 bases). Trimming stripped 5 bases from V and 2 bases from J, with 12 bases between. CDR1 and CDR2 (germline): KGHSH, LQKENI. The CDR3 extends over 15 amino acids.

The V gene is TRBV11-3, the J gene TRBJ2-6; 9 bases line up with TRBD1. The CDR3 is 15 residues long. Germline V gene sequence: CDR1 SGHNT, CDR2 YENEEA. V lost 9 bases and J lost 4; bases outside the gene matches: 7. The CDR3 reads CASGTGTGGANVLTF. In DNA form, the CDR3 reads TGTGCCAGTGGGACAGGGACGGGGGGGGCCAACGTCCTGACTTTC.

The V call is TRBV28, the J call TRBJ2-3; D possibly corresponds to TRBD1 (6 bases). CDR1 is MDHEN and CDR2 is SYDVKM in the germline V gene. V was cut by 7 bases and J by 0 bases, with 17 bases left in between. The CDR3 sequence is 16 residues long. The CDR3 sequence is CASIFPGQISTDTQYF. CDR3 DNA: TGTGCCAGCATCTTCCCGGGACAAATCAGCACAGATACGCAGTATTTT. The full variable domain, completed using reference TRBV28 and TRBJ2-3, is DVKVTQSSRYLVKRTGEKVFLECVQDMDHENMFWYRQDPGLGLRLIYFSYDVKMKEKGDIPEGYSVSREKKERFSLILESASTNQTSMYLCASIFPGQISTDTQYFGPGTRLTVL.

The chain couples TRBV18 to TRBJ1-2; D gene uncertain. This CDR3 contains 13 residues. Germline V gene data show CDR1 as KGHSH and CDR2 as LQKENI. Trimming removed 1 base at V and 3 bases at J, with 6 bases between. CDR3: CASSPLSDYGYTF. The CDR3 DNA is TGTGCCAGCTCACCACTGAGCGACTATGGCTACACCTTC. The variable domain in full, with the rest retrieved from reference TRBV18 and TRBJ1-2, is NAGVMQNPRHLVRRRGQEARLRCSPMKGHSHVYWYRQLPEEGLKFMVYLQKENIIDESGMPKERFSAEFPKEGPSILRIQQVVRGDSAAYFCASSPLSDYGYTFGSGTRLTVV.

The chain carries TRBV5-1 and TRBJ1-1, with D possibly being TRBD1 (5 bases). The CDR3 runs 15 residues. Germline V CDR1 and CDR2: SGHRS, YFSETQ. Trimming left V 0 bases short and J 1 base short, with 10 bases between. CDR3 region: CASSLAGKTNTEAFF. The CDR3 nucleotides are TGCGCCAGCAGCTTGGCAGGGAAAACGAACACTGAAGCTTTCTTT.

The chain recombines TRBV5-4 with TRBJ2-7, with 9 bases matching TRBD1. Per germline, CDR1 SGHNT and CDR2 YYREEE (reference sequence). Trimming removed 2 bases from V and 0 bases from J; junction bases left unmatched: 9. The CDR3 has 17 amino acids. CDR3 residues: CASSFGTGPRSSYEQYF. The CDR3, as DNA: TGTGCCAGCAGCTTTGGGACAGGGCCTAGGAGCTCCTACGAGCAGTACTTC.